The rows below give T cell receptor beta chains drawn from one sample of a study of shared clonotypes between healthy human individuals. The assay was immunoSEQ multiplex PCR, and TCRdb's table has in-frame clones only and misses some. Among a few million clones listed, just over 90% were seen once. The material sequenced was naive CD4+ T cells from PBMCs. These receptors originate from a man aged 18 to 29 in good health. Some clones in this sample may be carry-over from other donors' samples. The CDR3 runs from the conserved cysteine through the conserved F or W. The D gene is left open where the match is weak.

TRBV7-8	15	TRBD1	TRBJ2-1	TGTGCCAGCAGCTCGGGACAGAGCTCCTACAATGAGCAGTTCTTC	CASSSGQSSYNEQFF
TRBV6-1	15	-	TRBJ2-1	TGTGCCAGCAGATCTGGGTCGTTAGGGGGGGATGAGCAGTTCTTC	CASRSGSLGGDEQFF
TRBV7-9	17	TRBD2	TRBJ2-7	TGTGCCAGCAGCGCCCGACTAGCTTGGGGAAGCTCCTACGAGCAGTACTTC	CASSARLAWGSSYEQYF
TRBV29-1	14	TRBD2	TRBJ2-3	TGCAGCGTTGAAGGGGGCGGGAGAGCAGATACGCAGTATTTT	CSVEGGGRADTQYF
TRBV5-8	17	TRBD1	TRBJ1-5	TGTGCCAGCAGCGCCTCGGACAGGGGGTTGAGAAATCAGCCCCAGCATTTT	CASSASDRGLRNQPQHF
TRBV5-8	15	-	TRBJ1-1	TGTGCCAGCAGCATGGAAAGACAGATGAACACTGAAGCTTTCTTT	CASSMERQMNTEAFF
TRBV10-3	16	-	TRBJ2-7	TGTGCCATCAGTGAGTTATGGACCAACAACTCCTACGAGCAGTACTTC	CAISELWTNNSYEQYF
TRBV5-4	15	TRBD1	TRBJ2-1	TGTGCCAGCAGCTTGGCCGGGACAGGGGAGAATGAGCAGTTCTTC	CASSLAGTGENEQFF
TRBV7-9	13	TRBD1	TRBJ2-3	TGTGCCAGCAGCCCTAACAGGGGAGATACGCAGTATTTT	CASSPNRGDTQYF
TRBV15	16	-	TRBJ1-2	TGTGCCACCAGCAGAAATTGGGGCGGGACTAACTATGGCTACACCTTC	CATSRNWGGTNYGYTF
TRBV5-1	16	TRBD1	TRBJ1-1	TGCGCCAGCAGCTCGATCGGACAGGGGGTTGGCACTGAAGCTTTCTTT	CASSSIGQGVGTEAFF
TRBV5-4	17	-	TRBJ2-3	TGTGCCAGCAGCGGACAGGGTAGCGGGAGTGGTTTGGGTACGCAGTATTTT	CASSGQGSGSGLGTQYF
TRBV7-3	16	TRBD1	TRBJ1-3	TGTGCCAGCAGCTTAGCCGGGACAGGCTCTGGAAACACCATATATTTT	CASSLAGTGSGNTIYF
TRBV19	14	-	TRBJ1-5	TGTGCCAGTAGTATAAGGACAGGCAATCAGCCCCAGCATTTT	CASSIRTGNQPQHF
TRBV2	13	TRBD1	TRBJ2-7	TGTGCCAGCACCGTGGACAGGGTGCGCGAGCAGTACTTC	CASTVDRVREQYF
TRBV7-3	13	-	TRBJ2-1	TGTGCCAGCAGCACCCGTCGAGGACTAAAGCAGTTCTTC	CASSTRRGLKQFF
TRBV28	17	TRBD1	TRBJ1-5	TGTGCCAGCAGCCCGTACGGGTGGACAGGGGACAATCAGCCCCAGCATTTT	CASSPYGWTGDNQPQHF